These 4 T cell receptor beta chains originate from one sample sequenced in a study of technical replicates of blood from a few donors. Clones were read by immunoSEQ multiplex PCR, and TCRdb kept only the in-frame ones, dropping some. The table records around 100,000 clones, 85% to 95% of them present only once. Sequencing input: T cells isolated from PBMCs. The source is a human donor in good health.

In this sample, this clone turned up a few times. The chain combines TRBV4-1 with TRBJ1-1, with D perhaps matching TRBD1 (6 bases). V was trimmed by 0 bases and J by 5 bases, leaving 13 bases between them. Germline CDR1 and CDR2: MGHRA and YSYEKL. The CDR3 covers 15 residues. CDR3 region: CASSQDSRGWTEAFF. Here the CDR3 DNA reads TGCGCCAGCAGCCAAGACAGCAGGGGATGGACTGAAGCTTTCTTT.

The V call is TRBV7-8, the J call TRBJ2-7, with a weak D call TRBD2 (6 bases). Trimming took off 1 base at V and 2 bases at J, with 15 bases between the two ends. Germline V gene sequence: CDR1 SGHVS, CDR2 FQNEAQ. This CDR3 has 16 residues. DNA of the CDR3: TGTGCCAGCAGCTTAGGTTACCGGGAGATCCCCTACGAGCAGTACTTC. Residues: CASSLGYREIPYEQYF.

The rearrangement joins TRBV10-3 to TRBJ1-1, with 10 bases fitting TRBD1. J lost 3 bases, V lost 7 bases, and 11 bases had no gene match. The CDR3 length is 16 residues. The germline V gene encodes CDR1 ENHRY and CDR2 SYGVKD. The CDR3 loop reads CAITATGGGGHTEAFF. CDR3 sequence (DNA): TGTGCCATCACCGCGACAGGGGGCGGTGGTCACACTGAAGCTTTCTTT.

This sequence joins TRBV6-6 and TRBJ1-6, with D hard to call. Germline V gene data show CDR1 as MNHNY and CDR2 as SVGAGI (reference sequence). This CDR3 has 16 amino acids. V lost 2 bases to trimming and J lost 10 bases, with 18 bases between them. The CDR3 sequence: CASSYGPGRRESPLHF. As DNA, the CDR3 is TGTGCCAGCAGTTACGGTCCCGGCCGGAGGGAGTCACCCCTCCACTTT.